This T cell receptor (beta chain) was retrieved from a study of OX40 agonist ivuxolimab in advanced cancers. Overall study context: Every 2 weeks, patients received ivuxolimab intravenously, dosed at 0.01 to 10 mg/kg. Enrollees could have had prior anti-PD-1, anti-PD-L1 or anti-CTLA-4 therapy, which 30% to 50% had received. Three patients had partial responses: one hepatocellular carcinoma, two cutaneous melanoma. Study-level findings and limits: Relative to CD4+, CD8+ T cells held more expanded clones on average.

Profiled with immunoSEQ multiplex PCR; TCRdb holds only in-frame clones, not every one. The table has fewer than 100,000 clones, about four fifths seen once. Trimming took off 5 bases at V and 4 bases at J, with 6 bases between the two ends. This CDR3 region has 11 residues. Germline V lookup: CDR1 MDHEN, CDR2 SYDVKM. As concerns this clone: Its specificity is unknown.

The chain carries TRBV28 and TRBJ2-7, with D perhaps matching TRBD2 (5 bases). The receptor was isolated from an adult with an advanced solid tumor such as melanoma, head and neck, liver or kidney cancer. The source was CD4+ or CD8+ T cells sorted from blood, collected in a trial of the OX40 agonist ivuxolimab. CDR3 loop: CASSRRYEQYF. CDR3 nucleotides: TGTGCCAGCAGTAGGAGGTACGAGCAGTACTTC.